Detailed here is one T cell receptor beta chain. TCRdb's table, derived via immunoSEQ multiplex PCR, lists solely in-frame clones and lacks some. The table includes about 240,000 clones, 82% detected once. These data are taken from a study of blood T cell repertoires in COVID-19. Across the study: Acute and convalescent COVID-19 samples came from the United States, Italy and Spain.

This CDR3 has 14 amino acids. The germline CDR1 and CDR2 sequences are PRHDT and FYEKMQ (reference sequence). V was pared by 7 bases and J by 5 bases, with 18 bases between. The rearrangement links TRBV13 to TRBJ2-7, with D uncertain. The TCR originated in a woman between 55 and 75 years old with active or convalescent COVID-19. The material sequenced was peripheral blood. The CDR3 is CASNRVSPLDEQYF. The CDR3 DNA is TGTGCCAGCAACCGGGTCAGCCCCCTCGACGAGCAGTACTTC.